The 32 T cell receptor beta chains below were found in one sample sequenced in a study of blood T cells in healthy people across ages. Next came a second PCR, run for about 6 to 12 cycles, which used a sample-barcoded 5' primer along with a J-beta primer mix. TCRdb processed the 5' RACE reads anew with MiXCR; each CDR3 protein has one entry. The repertoire holds 1,300,000 or so distinct CDR3 sequences, with almost 60% as singletons. Sequenced sample: blood. These receptors were taken from a man between 18 and 35 years old in good health.

The chain combines TRBV20-1 with TRBJ2-3; TRBD2 aligns across 9 bases. This CDR3 has 17 residues. The V segment lost 3 bases and the J segment 2 bases; nucleotides outside the gene matches: 12. CDR1 DFQATT and CDR2 SNEGSKA come from the germline V gene (reference sequence). Here the CDR3 reads CSASLTLRLAATDTQYF. CDR3 DNA: TGCAGTGCTAGTCTCACGCTTAGACTAGCGGCCACAGATACGCAGTATTTT.

The chain employs TRBV2 and TRBJ2-5; 9 positions agree with TRBD2. The CDR3 is 16 amino acids. Unmatched junction bases numbered 18, after V lost 5 bases and J lost 11 bases. Germline loops: CDR1 SNHLY, CDR2 FYNNEI. The CDR3 bases are TGTGCCAGCAGTTTCCCCGAGCGGGAGGAGTACAATGAGCAGTACTTC. As protein: CASSFPEREEYNEQYF.

This clonotype came up a few times. This chain links TRBV4-1 with TRBJ2-7; TRBD1 matches 8 bases. J gave up 1 base and V 5 bases, and 10 bases lay outside the gene matches. This CDR3 is 16 amino acids long. CDR1 and CDR2 from the germline V gene are MGHRA and YSYEKL. The CDR3 DNA reads as TGCGCCAGCAGCAGCAGACAGGGGCGCAATTCCTACGAGCAGTACTTC. It is translated as CASSSRQGRNSYEQYF.

The chain uses TRBV12-3 or TRBV12-4 and TRBJ2-1; possibly TRBD2 for D (6 bases). The V gene lost 6 bases and the J gene lost 4 bases, with 16 bases spanning the gap. The CDR3 has 15 residues. The CDR3 sequence is CASSPGGAYYNEQFF. The CDR3 nucleotides read TGTGCCAGCAGCCCCGGGGGAGCGTATTACAATGAGCAGTTCTTC.

The gene calls are TRBV27 and TRBJ2-1, with D tentatively TRBD2 (5 bases). This CDR3 has 16 residues. Trimming stripped 10 bases from V and 0 bases from J, with 19 bases between. The germline CDR1 and CDR2 sequences are MNHEY and SMNVEV (reference sequence). In DNA, the CDR3 is TGTGCCACCCGGTGGGGAGCGCACAACTCCTACAATGAGCAGTTCTTC. It codes for CATRWGAHNSYNEQFF.

This clonotype has a handful of counts. The chain links TRBV6-1 to TRBJ2-3, with TRBD2 identical over 14 bases. The V gene end was trimmed by 7 bases and the J gene end by 0 bases; junction bases not matched to a gene: 9. CDR3 length: 18 amino acids. Germline V gene data show CDR1 as MNHNS and CDR2 as SASEGT. The CDR3 sequence is CASTRGTSGGISTDTQYF. The CDR3 DNA sequence: TGTGCCAGCACCCGAGGGACTAGCGGGGGTATTAGCACAGATACGCAGTATTTT.

The rearrangement uses TRBV20-1 and TRBJ2-7, with D uncertain. Germline V gene lookup returns CDR1 DFQATT and CDR2 SNEGSKA (reference sequence). This CDR3 is 14 amino acids long. With 4 bases removed from V and 2 bases from J, the gap between germline ends came to 15 bases. CDR3 bases: TGCAGTGCTACAAAGGAAAAACCACCCTACGAGCAGTACTTC. This gives the protein CSATKEKPPYEQYF.

The chain's CDR3 is CASSHPGNSYEQYF. CDR3 DNA sequence: TGTGCCAGCAGCCACCCAGGTAACTCCTACGAGCAGTACTTC. The rearrangement uses TRBV14 and TRBJ2-7; D remains unclear. The V gene's germline CDR1 is SGHDN and CDR2 FVKESK. The CDR3 is 14 residues long. The V gene lost 3 bases and the J gene lost 0 bases, with 9 bases spanning the gap.

The J gene is TRBJ1-6, the V gene TRBV6-1; D call uncertain. The CDR3 spans 18 residues. Germline loops: CDR1 MNHNS, CDR2 SASEGT. The V gene lost 3 bases and the J gene lost 0 bases, with 15 bases spanning the gap. CDR3 protein: CASSERKETSSYNSPLHF. The CDR3 nucleotides are TGTGCCAGCAGTGAGAGGAAGGAGACGAGCTCCTATAATTCACCCCTCCACTTT.

J is TRBJ2-1 and V is TRBV20-1; D remains ambiguous. Between the trimmed V and J ends, which lost 7 bases and 4 bases, there was a span of 17 bases. The CDR3 is 14 residues long. Germline values: CDR1 DFQATT, CDR2 SNEGSKA (reference sequence). In nucleotides, the CDR3 is TGCAGTGTTCTTCTGGGGAATTTTTACAATGAGCAGTTCTTC. It encodes CSVLLGNFYNEQFF.

The genes are TRBV20-1 and TRBJ1-2; TRBD1 aligns across 7 bases. The CDR3 sequence is 12 residues long. V gave up 6 bases and J gave up 8 bases; unmatched junction bases: 9. Germline V lookup: CDR1 DFQATT, CDR2 SNEGSKA (reference sequence). The CDR3 protein is CSAPTGLDGYTF. The CDR3 DNA reads as TGCAGTGCCCCGACAGGGCTAGACGGCTACACCTTC.

V usage is TRBV7-8 and J usage is TRBJ2-1; tentative D call: TRBD2 (6 bases). The J call may not be correct, given that the DNA end is closer to TRBJ2-7. The CDR3 spans 15 residues. Germline loops: CDR1 SGHVS, CDR2 FQNEAQ. CDR3 DNA sequence: TGTGCCAGCAGCTTCTATCGGGACTTTACCTACGAGCAGTACTTC. It is translated as CASSFYRDFTYEQYF.

V usage is TRBV20-1 and J usage is TRBJ2-7; D is perhaps TRBD2 (5 bases). The germline V and J ends were trimmed by 5 bases and 4 bases, with 15 bases remaining between them. CDR1 DFQATT and CDR2 SNEGSKA come from the germline V gene (reference sequence). This CDR3 region has 13 residues. CDR3 nucleotide sequence: TGCAGTGCTCGGGAAATCATAGCTTACGAGCAGTACTTC. Protein sequence: CSAREIIAYEQYF.

The V and J genes are TRBV11-2 and TRBJ2-7; no clear D. The CDR3 contains 12 residues. Trimming cost V 5 bases and J 5 bases, with 10 bases left between them. Germline CDR1 and CDR2: SGHAT and FQNNGV. The CDR3 spells CASSPRIHEQYF. As DNA, the CDR3 is TGTGCCAGCAGCCCCCGGATCCACGAGCAGTACTTC.

CDR3 in amino acids: CASSLAFGVGPYGYTF. In DNA, the CDR3 is TGTGCCAGCAGCTTGGCCTTCGGGGTAGGTCCCTATGGCTACACCTTC. This chain joins TRBV5-6 and TRBJ1-2; D remains unclear. This CDR3 is 16 amino acids long. V lost 0 bases and J lost 4, with 16 bases in between. CDR1 is SGHDT and CDR2 is YYEEEE in the germline V gene.

V usage is TRBV20-1 and J usage is TRBJ2-1; 12 nucleotides agree with TRBD2. Per the germline V gene, CDR1 is DFQATT and CDR2 is SNEGSKA (reference sequence). The V segment lost 6 bases and the J segment 8 bases; nucleotides outside the gene matches: 8. This CDR3 spans 14 amino acids. The CDR3 region is CSAVASGRADEQFF. In DNA form, the CDR3 reads TGCAGTGCGGTGGCTAGCGGGAGGGCGGATGAGCAGTTCTTC.

Written as DNA, the CDR3 is TGTGCCAGCAGTTTTCCGGGCATCCAAGAGACCCAGTACTTC. This encodes CASSFPGIQETQYF. J is TRBJ2-5 and V is TRBV28; D is undetermined. V lost 3 bases and J 1 base, leaving 9 bases between the germline ends. The CDR3 runs to 14 residues. The germline CDR1 and CDR2 sequences are MDHEN and SYDVKM.

In its sample, this clonotype was seen once. V and J are TRBV6-5 and TRBJ1-2, with D uncertain. V lost 2 bases and J 3 bases, leaving 13 bases between the germline ends. Germline V gene sequence: CDR1 MNHEY, CDR2 SVGAGI. The CDR3 totals 15 residues. DNA of the CDR3: TGTGCCAGCAGTTACACCTACAATCCGGACTATGGCTACACCTTC. Protein sequence: CASSYTYNPDYGYTF.

This chain connects TRBV6-1 to TRBJ2-7, with D perhaps matching TRBD2 (5 bases). Trimming pared 4 bases from V and 3 bases from J, leaving 22 bases between. Germline values: CDR1 MNHNS, CDR2 SASEGT. This CDR3 is 17 amino acids long. In DNA form, the CDR3 reads TGTGCCAGCAGTGGAGAAGGCCTGACGGGGTCGGGCTACGAGCAGTACTTC. Translating gives CASSGEGLTGSGYEQYF.

The rearrangement links TRBV6-1 to TRBJ1-1, with D possibly TRBD1 on 5 matching bases. This CDR3 comprises 13 residues. The V end lost 2 bases, the J end lost 9 bases, and 13 bases lay between the germline ends. Germline V gene data show CDR1 as MNHNS and CDR2 as SASEGT. The CDR3 loop reads CASSELAGRKAFF. CDR3 sequence (DNA): TGTGCCAGCAGTGAATTGGCAGGGAGGAAAGCTTTCTTT.

The genes are TRBV4-2 and TRBJ2-7; tentative D call: TRBD2 (5 bases). Germline V gives CDR1 LGHNA, CDR2 YNFKEQ. Trimming took 6 bases from V and 0 from J, leaving 9 bases between them. The CDR3 has 13 amino acids. The DNA for the CDR3 is TGTGCCAGCAGACCGGACTTCTCCTACGAGCAGTACTTC. It codes for CASRPDFSYEQYF.

The table lists this clonotype with many counts. The chain employs TRBV7-9 and TRBJ2-7; possibly TRBD1 or TRBD2 for D (5 bases each). The germline V and J ends were trimmed by 5 bases and 3 bases, with 11 bases remaining between them. The CDR3 has 13 residues. The V gene's germline CDR1 is SEHNR and CDR2 FQNEAQ (reference sequence). The CDR3 bases are TGTGCCAGCAGCCCCCGGGACGGCTACGAGCAGTACTTC. This gives the protein CASSPRDGYEQYF.

The chain is built from TRBV6-6 and TRBJ1-2, with unresolved D. The CDR3 contains 13 residues. The V gene lost 6 bases and the J gene lost 8 bases, with 16 bases spanning the gap. CDR1 is MNHNY and CDR2 is SVGAGI in the germline V gene (reference sequence). This chain's CDR3 is CASRPPGLGGYTF. Here the CDR3 DNA reads TGTGCCAGCAGGCCGCCGGGATTGGGAGGCTACACCTTC.

The rearrangement uses TRBV6-1 and TRBJ2-5; possibly TRBD1 for D (5 bases). The J call may be faulty, since TRBJ2-7 better matches the DNA end. Germline CDR1 is MNHNS and CDR2 is SASEGT. The CDR3 contains 14 residues. CDR3 in amino acids: CASSEDRRTLEQYF. CDR3 nucleotides: TGTGCCAGCAGTGAAGATCGCCGGACACTCGAGCAGTACTTC.

The chain couples TRBV9 to TRBJ2-1, with D maybe TRBD2 (7 bases). Germline CDR1 and CDR2: SGDLS and YYNGEE. V lost 0 bases and J 9 bases, leaving 13 bases between the germline ends. CDR3 size: 14 residues. Written as DNA, the CDR3 is TGTGCCAGCAGCGTAGTAGGACTAGGGGGTGAGCAGTTCTTC. Its protein is CASSVVGLGGEQFF.

This clonotype appeared a few times. The chain is built from TRBV7-2 and TRBJ2-1; D gene uncertain. The CDR3 is made up of 15 amino acids. Germline V CDR1 and CDR2: SGHTA, FQGNSA. The V and J ends lost 6 bases and 0 bases respectively, with 12 bases between them. The DNA for the CDR3 is TGTGCCAGCAGGGGGATAGCAGACTCCTACAATGAGCAGTTCTTC. Translated, it gives CASRGIADSYNEQFF.

This chain joins TRBV7-8 and TRBJ2-1; D is uncertain. Trimming removed 2 bases at V and 4 bases at J, with 12 bases between. Germline V gene data show CDR1 as SGHVS and CDR2 as FQNEAQ. The CDR3 spans 15 residues. Written as DNA, the CDR3 is TGTGCCAGCAGCTTACCACGGGTCGTTTACAATGAGCAGTTCTTC. Its translation: CASSLPRVVYNEQFF.

The chain employs TRBV6-5 and TRBJ1-6; D unresolved. The ends were cut back, 8 bases at V and 9 bases at J, with 11 bases in the middle. Per germline, CDR1 MNHEY and CDR2 SVGAGI. This CDR3 has 12 residues. The CDR3 loop reads CASRAVGSPLHF. The CDR3 DNA reads as TGTGCCAGCCGGGCCGTAGGTTCACCCCTCCACTTT.

The chain employs TRBV4-3 and TRBJ2-1, with a weak D call TRBD1 (5 bases). V was pared by 0 bases and J by 10 bases, with 13 bases between. The CDR3 runs 14 residues. Germline V CDR1 and CDR2: LGHNA, YSLEER. For the CDR3, the DNA is TGCGCCAGCAGCCAAGACCGCCTTTGGACAGAGCAGTTCTTC. Amino acids: CASSQDRLWTEQFF.

This sequence joins TRBV10-3 and TRBJ2-3, with TRBD2 matching over 11 bases. Germline V lookup: CDR1 ENHRY, CDR2 SYGVKD. The CDR3 length is 16 residues. Trimming took 7 bases from V and 2 from J; bases not matched to a gene: 8. For the CDR3, the DNA is TGTGCCATCAATGATGGACTAGCGGGCCTCACAGATACGCAGTATTTT. Its translation is CAINDGLAGLTDTQYF.

In regard to this clonotype: The germline gene is not matched at one end of the junction; a read error may be the cause. J is TRBJ2-7 and V is TRBV4-1; TRBD2 matches at 9 bases. This CDR3 spans 16 amino acids. The germline CDR1 and CDR2 sequences are MGHRA and YSYEKL. The CDR3 DNA follows: TGTGCCAGCAGCCAAGATTCTAGCGGGGCAACCAATGAGCAGTACTTC. Amino acids: CASSQDSSGATNEQYF.

The rearrangement uses TRBV10-3 and TRBJ2-5; a possible D gene is TRBD1 (5 bases). The DNA end lines up better with TRBJ2-1; the J call may be wrong. CDR3 length: 12 residues. Germline V gives CDR1 ENHRY, CDR2 SYGVKD. CDR3 residues: CAISEGQETQFF. CDR3 sequence (DNA): TGTGCCATCAGTGAGGGACAAGAGACCCAGTTCTTC.